This T cell receptor (beta chain) was profiled in a study of blood T cell repertoires in COVID-19 (dated by TCRdb to 2020 to 2021). General notes on the study: Collaborator samples came from the United States, Italy and Spain and covered acute and convalescent phases of COVID-19. A freely available public database, intended as a resource for researchers studying the immune response to SARS-CoV-2, is where the repertoires were released. The prospective study material was composed of cDNA or gDNA derived from T cells, B-cell-depleted T cells, or PBMCs. Sample metadata almost always included a de-identified subject ID, COVID-19 status, age in years and sex. The samples were drawn from the first 160 participants of the ongoing ImmuneRACE study and from more than 1,000 subjects provided by 6 global collaborators. Where available, HLA class I and class II types were obtained from metadata supplied by the sample provider rather than from assay-based typing. The dataset comprised deeply sampled blood TCRbeta repertoires from subjects exposed to, actively infected with, or recovered from COVID-19. Paper-wide results and their limitations: How much clinical and demographic metadata was included differed by source and by participant, and the metadata was provided uncurated.

The sample holds one count of this clone. The antigen this receptor binds is unknown. Per-base qualities were not stored, and no clone one base away is much larger. The immunoSEQ Assay, a bias-controlled multiplex PCR, was used to amplify TCRbeta CDR3 regions from genomic DNA. Turning to the authors' computational methods: The number of nucleated cells in each sample was estimated from the amplification of reference gene primers within the assay. To quantify the absolute abundance of each unique TCRbeta CDR3 rearrangement, sequence reads were collapsed and filtered. Productive Simpson clonality was computed per sample as the square root of Simpson's diversity index over productive rearrangements. Sourced from immuneACCESS, this table was stored by TCRdb with only in-frame sequences that have V and J called. A share of the clones is absent; for the studies checked, an unresolved V gene accounts for under half, and the remainder has no known explanation. V, J and clone size derive from that table, while D and trimming were established from the DNA sequence. Here the sample has approximately 240,000 clones; around nine tenths occur a single time. The top ten clones comprise 2.1% of the sample.

Samples from volunteer blood donors who had recovered from COVID-19 were contributed by a second Seattle source. Each collaborating institution followed its own protocols to collect whole blood in K2EDTA tubes. For TCRbeta analysis, collaborators shipped samples as frozen whole blood, isolated PBMCs, or DNA extracted from either of those sample types. The germline V end is reduced by 5 bases and the J end by 2 bases; junction bases left unmatched: 7. There are 15 amino acids in the CDR3, from cysteine to phenylalanine inclusive. Left in the record is the CDR3 DNA by itself, 45 bases read in frame from the first base. Reading the germline V gene gives CDR1 SGHAT and CDR2 FQNNGV.

The sample comprised peripheral blood. This sequence was found in a woman aged 40 to 50 who had recovered from COVID-19. The sequence links TRBV11-2 to TRBJ2-7, and 9 junctional nucleotides match TRBD2. The nucleotide sequence is given as TGTGCCAGCAGCGAGGGACTAGCTAGCGCCTACGAGCAGTACTTC. The resulting protein is CASSEGLASAYEQYF.